What follows are 15 T cell receptor beta chains derived from one specimen sequenced in a study of blood T cells in healthy people across ages. The authors ran a second PCR of roughly 6 to 12 cycles using a sample-barcoded 5' primer and a J-beta primer mix. TCRdb recomputed calls from the 5' RACE reads with MiXCR, one row per CDR3 protein. The sample shows roughly 800,000 distinct CDR3 sequences, about 36% of them seen only once. Sequenced input: blood. The receptors come from a man between 18 and 29 years old in good health.

The rearrangement links TRBV12-3 or TRBV12-4 to TRBJ2-3, with TRBD1 matching 10 bases. This CDR3 contains 16 residues. Trimming took 5 bases from V and 0 from J; bases not matched to a gene: 5. The CDR3 coding sequence is TGTGCCAGCAGTACGGACAGGGGGTTTAGCACAGATACGCAGTATTTT. Translation: CASSTDRGFSTDTQYF.

Turning to this clonotype: One junction end disagrees with the germline gene, perhaps due to a read error. V usage is TRBV4-1 and J usage is TRBJ1-2; tentative D call: TRBD1 (5 bases). This CDR3 has 15 residues. CDR1 is MGHRA, CDR2 YSYEKL, per germline. This CDR3 reads CAGSQVIRDSYGYTF. The CDR3 DNA is TGCGCCGGCAGCCAGGTAATCCGGGACTCCTATGGCTACACCTTC.

The chain uses TRBV4-1 and TRBJ1-1, with D perhaps matching TRBD1 (6 bases). The CDR3 is 14 amino acids. Trimming took off 3 bases at V and 4 bases at J, with 12 bases between the two ends. Germline lookup yields CDR1 MGHRA and CDR2 YSYEKL. This chain's CDR3 is CASSQNQGSTEAFF. The CDR3 nucleotides read TGCGCCAGCAGCCAGAATCAGGGGAGCACTGAAGCTTTCTTT.

A single count supports this clonotype. A much larger clone is a single base away; this may be a read error. The genes are TRBV5-4 and TRBJ2-1; 8 nucleotides match TRBD2. CDR1 is SGHNT and CDR2 is YYREEE in the germline V gene (reference sequence). The CDR3 is 13 residues long. The CDR3 sequence: CAGSLAGGDEQFF. The CDR3 DNA is TGTGCCGGCAGCTTGGCCGGGGGGGATGAGCAGTTCTTC. The full variable domain, its missing parts supplied by reference TRBV5-4 and TRBJ2-1, is ETGVTQSPTHLIKTRGQQVTLRCSSQSGHNTVSWYQQALGQGPQFIFQYYREEENGRGNFPPRFSGLQFPNYSSELNVNALELDDSALYLCAGSLAGGDEQFFGPGTRLTVL.

The chain couples TRBV3-1 to TRBJ2-6, with D maybe TRBD1 (5 bases). The V end lost 0 bases, the J end lost 4 bases, and 16 bases lay between the germline ends. Germline V gives CDR1 LGHDT, CDR2 YNNKEL (reference sequence). The CDR3 loop spans 18 amino acids. CDR3 residues: CASSQDEGHRAGANVLTF. The CDR3 DNA reads TGTGCCAGCAGCCAAGATGAAGGACATCGGGCAGGGGCCAACGTCCTGACTTTC.

This clonotype showed up just a few times. V gene TRBV20-1 combines with J gene TRBJ2-5, with TRBD2 matching 11 bases. Germline CDR1 reads DFQATT; CDR2 reads SNEGSKA (reference sequence). This CDR3 is built from 13 residues. V lost 6 bases, J lost 11 bases, and 11 bases stayed unmatched. CDR3 region: CSARGLAGLEQYF. The CDR3 nucleotides are TGCAGTGCGCGAGGACTAGCGGGTCTTGAGCAGTACTTC.

In this sample, this clonotype turned up many times. The chain is built from TRBV9 and TRBJ2-3, with TRBD2 as a possible D gene (6 bases). Germline V CDR1 and CDR2: SGDLS, YYNGEE. The CDR3 length is 13 residues. V dropped 7 bases and J dropped 0 bases, with 9 bases sitting between them. CDR3 bases: TGTGCCAGCTCCGGGGGAAGCACAGATACGCAGTATTTT. Amino acid sequence: CASSGGSTDTQYF.

V is TRBV20-1 and J is TRBJ1-5; possibly TRBD1 for D (5 bases). Germline values: CDR1 DFQATT, CDR2 SNEGSKA (reference sequence). V lost 1 base and J lost 5, with 15 bases in between. The length of the CDR3 is 15 residues. This CDR3 reads CSARADQGGDQPQHF. The CDR3 nucleotides read TGCAGTGCTAGAGCGGACCAGGGAGGGGATCAGCCCCAGCATTTT.

The V and J genes are TRBV7-2 and TRBJ2-1, with TRBD2 matching over 7 bases. The CDR3 spans 15 residues. The germline CDR1 and CDR2 sequences are SGHTA and FQGNSA. V lost 2 bases to trimming and J lost 3 bases; unmatched junction nucleotides: 4. The CDR3 DNA sequence: TGTGCCAGCAGCTTATGGGGCGGGGGCTACAATGAGCAGTTCTTC. This codes for CASSLWGGGYNEQFF.

The sample holds a few counts of this clonotype. The CDR3 region is CASSEKKTGRPIGTQYF. The CDR3 DNA reads as TGTGCCAGCAGCGAGAAAAAGACAGGGAGGCCGATAGGGACCCAGTACTTC. J is TRBJ2-5 and V is TRBV6-1; TRBD1 might be the D (7 bases). The germline V and J ends were trimmed by 6 bases and 7 bases, with 27 bases remaining between them. Per germline, CDR1 MNHNS and CDR2 SASEGT. This CDR3 has 17 amino acids.

As regards this clonotype: A much more abundant neighbour one base away suggests this may be a read error. CDR3 DNA: TGCAGCGTTGCCCGACGGACAGGACCTAGCACAGATACGCGGTATTTT. Its protein is CSVARRTGPSTDTRYF. The chain couples TRBV29-1 to TRBJ2-3; the match to TRBD1 covers 7 bases. Germline V gives CDR1 SQVTM, CDR2 ANQGSEA. This CDR3 spans 16 amino acids.

The chain is built from TRBV14 and TRBJ1-2, with TRBD1 identical over 10 bases. Germline loops: CDR1 SGHDN, CDR2 FVKESK. Losses at the gene ends were 4 bases for V and 4 bases for J; bases not matched to a gene: 3. There are 14 residues in the CDR3. The CDR3 region has the DNA TGTGCCAGCAGCCGGAGGGACAGGGGCTATGGCTACACCTTC. It encodes CASSRRDRGYGYTF.

This clonotype was picked up many times. The rearrangement uses TRBV20-1 and TRBJ2-1; TRBD2 matches at 10 bases. The germline V gene has CDR1 DFQATT and CDR2 SNEGSKA (reference sequence). V gave up 0 bases and J gave up 3 bases; unmatched junction bases: 2. CDR3 length: 15 amino acids. CDR3 in DNA: TGCAGTGCTAGAGAGGGGACTAGCGACTACAATGAGCAGTTCTTC. This gives the protein CSAREGTSDYNEQFF.

The chain combines TRBV12-3 or TRBV12-4 with TRBJ2-2; TRBD2 matches 8 bases. V gave up 6 bases and J gave up 11 bases; unmatched junction bases: 17. This CDR3 contains 16 residues. The CDR3 nucleotides are TGTGCCAGCAGCCTCCTTCGGGGGGGGGCGCCTCGAGAGCTGTTTTTT. This gives the protein CASSLLRGGAPRELFF.

The chain couples TRBV7-3 to TRBJ2-3, with 9 bases that match TRBD2. J gave up 0 bases and V 8 bases, and 3 bases lay outside the gene matches. Germline lookup yields CDR1 SGHTA and CDR2 FQGTGA. The length of the CDR3 is 14 residues. In nucleotides, the CDR3 is TGTGCCAGCCGCGGGGGGGCCAGCACAGATACGCAGTATTTT. Protein product: CASRGGASTDTQYF.